The TCR beta chain described here comes from a study of T cells in Graves' hyperthyroidism and ophthalmopathy. Study-wide results and caveats: The majority of expanded thyroid clonotypes above 0.001 also appeared in blood. The model identified upcoming ophthalmopathy a median about 7.1 months ahead of onset.

RNA transcripts served as the template for amplifying TCR beta CDR3 regions. The HTBI set primed first-round TCR CDR3 RT-PCR. TCRdb reanalysed the multiplex PCR reads using MiXCR and keeps one entry per CDR3 protein. The table records under 550,000 distinct CDR3 sequences, 15% to 20% of them present only once. Exclusion criteria comprised uncontrolled infection, other autoimmune disease, pregnancy or lactation. Using 10 ml of fresh peripheral blood, PBMCs were prepared. This clonotype was seen repeatedly, ten times or more. Its cognate antigen is unknown. The V gene's germline CDR1 is SGHAT and CDR2 FQNNGV. The CDR3 has 17 amino acids. Deletions cut 0 bases from V and 2 bases from J, with 16 bases between.

This sequence was found in a man aged 40-55 years with Graves' ophthalmopathy. The gene calls are TRBV11-2 and TRBJ1-1; D is perhaps TRBD1 (5 bases). Sequenced sample: blood. The CDR3 DNA reads TGTGCCAGCAGCTTAGATAGGCACGGGACTCTAAACACTGAAGCTTTCTTT. Its protein is CASSLDRHGTLNTEAFF.